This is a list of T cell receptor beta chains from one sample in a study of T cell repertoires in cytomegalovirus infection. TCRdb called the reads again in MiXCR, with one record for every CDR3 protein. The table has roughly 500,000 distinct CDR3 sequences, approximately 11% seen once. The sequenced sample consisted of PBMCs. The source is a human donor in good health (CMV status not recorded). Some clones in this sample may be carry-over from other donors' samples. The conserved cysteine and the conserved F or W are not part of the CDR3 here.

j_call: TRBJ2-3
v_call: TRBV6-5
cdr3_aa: ASSPRGFSTDTQY

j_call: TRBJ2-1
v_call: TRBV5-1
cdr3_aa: ASSLRGPGLAGASYNEQF

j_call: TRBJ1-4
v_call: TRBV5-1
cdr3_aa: ASSLNTQGEKLF

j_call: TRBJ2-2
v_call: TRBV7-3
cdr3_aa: ASSLMMVPGELF

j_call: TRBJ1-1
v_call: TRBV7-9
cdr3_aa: ASSPAGQNTEAF

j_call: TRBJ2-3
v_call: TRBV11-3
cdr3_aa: ASSPRQTSTDTQY

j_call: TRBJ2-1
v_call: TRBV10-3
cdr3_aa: AISKDRSEGF

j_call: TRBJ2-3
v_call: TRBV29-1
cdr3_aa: SVEGRQGADTQY

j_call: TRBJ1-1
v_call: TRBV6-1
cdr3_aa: ASRDSAANTEAF

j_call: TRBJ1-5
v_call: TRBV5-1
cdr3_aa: ASRGSSNQPQH

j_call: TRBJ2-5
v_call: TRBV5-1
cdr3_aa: ASSSLPIGQQETQY

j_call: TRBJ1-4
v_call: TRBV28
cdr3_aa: ASSFGQGGAGSGEKLF

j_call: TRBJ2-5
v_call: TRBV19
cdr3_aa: ASSIGSGQETQY

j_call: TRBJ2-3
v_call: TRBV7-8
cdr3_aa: ASKDPTSWLVGLRTDTQY

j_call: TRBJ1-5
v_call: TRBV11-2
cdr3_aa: ASSLSGGQTQPQH

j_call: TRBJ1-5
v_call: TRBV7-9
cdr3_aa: ASSYRGVGGYSNQPQH

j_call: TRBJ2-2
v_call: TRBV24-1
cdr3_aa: ATSDFSRTNTGELF

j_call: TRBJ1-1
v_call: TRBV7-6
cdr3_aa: ASSSSGTGVMNTEAF

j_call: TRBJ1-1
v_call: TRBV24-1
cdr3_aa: ATRDAVGSTEAF

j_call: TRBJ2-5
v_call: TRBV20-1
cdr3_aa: SAFIAGTGDGTQY

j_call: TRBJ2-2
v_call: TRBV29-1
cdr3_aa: SVSEVTSNTGELF

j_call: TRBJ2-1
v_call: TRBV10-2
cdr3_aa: ASSESQRDARF

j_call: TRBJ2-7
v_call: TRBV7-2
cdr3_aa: ASSLGQLRSYEQY

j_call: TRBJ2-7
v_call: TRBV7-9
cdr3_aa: ASSADNEQY

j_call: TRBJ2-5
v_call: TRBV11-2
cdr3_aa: ASSLGLGSLRQETQY

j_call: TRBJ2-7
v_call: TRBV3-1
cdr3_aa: ASSQAWTGGYEQY

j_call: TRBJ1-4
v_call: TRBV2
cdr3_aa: ASTDNTDRAF

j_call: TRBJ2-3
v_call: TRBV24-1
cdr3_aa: ATSGTANTNTQY

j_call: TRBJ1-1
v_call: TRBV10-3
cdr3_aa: AISESTKEAF

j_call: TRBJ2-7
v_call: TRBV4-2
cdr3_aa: ASSPPSRTGQY

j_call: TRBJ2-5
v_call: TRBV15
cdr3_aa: ATSEIQGAAWRETQY

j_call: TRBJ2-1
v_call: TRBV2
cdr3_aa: ASTARNGYNEQF

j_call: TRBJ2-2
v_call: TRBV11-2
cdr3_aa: ASRPRGFANTGELF

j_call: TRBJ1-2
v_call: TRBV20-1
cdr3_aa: SAIHLDYGYT

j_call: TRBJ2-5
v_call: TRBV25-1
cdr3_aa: ASRQGVQETQY

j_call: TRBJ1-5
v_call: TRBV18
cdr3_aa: ASSPQGGRGYGNQPQH

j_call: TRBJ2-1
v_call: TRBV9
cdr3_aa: ASSVPSWGGIHNEQF

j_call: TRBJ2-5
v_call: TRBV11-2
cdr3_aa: ASSLATAQETQY

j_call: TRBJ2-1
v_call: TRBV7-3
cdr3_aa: ASSPTGDPANEQF

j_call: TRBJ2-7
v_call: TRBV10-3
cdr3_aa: AISESVRERSYEQY

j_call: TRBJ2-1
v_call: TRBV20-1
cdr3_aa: SATPLAGGSNYNEQF

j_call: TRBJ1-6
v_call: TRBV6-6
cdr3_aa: ASSVEGRRSYNSPLH

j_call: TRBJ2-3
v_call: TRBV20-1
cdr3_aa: SSLAQLTSTDTQY

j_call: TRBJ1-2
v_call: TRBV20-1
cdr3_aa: SAGGNYGYT

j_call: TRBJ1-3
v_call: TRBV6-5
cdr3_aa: ASSYSTYKGSGSRATIY

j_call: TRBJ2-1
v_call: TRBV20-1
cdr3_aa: SARGVLAGELF

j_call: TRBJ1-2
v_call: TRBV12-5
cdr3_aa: ASGLLGGYT

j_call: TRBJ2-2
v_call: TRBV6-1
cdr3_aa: ASRAGQNTGELF

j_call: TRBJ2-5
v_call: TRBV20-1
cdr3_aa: SARGEETQY

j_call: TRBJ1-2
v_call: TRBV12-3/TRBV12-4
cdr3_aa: ASSFRDTSGGYT

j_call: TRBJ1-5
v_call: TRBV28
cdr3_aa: ASSGQLGDQPQH

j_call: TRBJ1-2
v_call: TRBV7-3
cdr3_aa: ASSFSGGNYGYT

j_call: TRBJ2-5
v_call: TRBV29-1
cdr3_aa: SFSYRGTSPQETQY